Given below is one T cell receptor (beta chain) in context. What it recognizes is unknown. Distinct nucleotide sequences in the sample also encode this CDR3. The donors, healthy adults who were HIV-negative, had experienced no recent acute infections or vaccinations. The authors divided CD4+ cells into CD45RA+ naive and CD45RA-negative memory subsets. This table comes from immunoSEQ multiplex PCR, and its TCRdb copy is limited to in-frame clones, with some not included. The table lists around 2.5 million clones, 93% of them singletons. The sample originates from a study of shared clonotypes between healthy human individuals. Background on the study: The study used three CD4 naive, three CD4 memory, two CD8 naive and one CD8 memory plate per donor.

Study results and caveats: Shared clonotypes across all four donors exceeded non-shared ones in generation probability.

The CDR3 sequence is 14 residues long. Germline values: CDR1 SGHRS, CDR2 YFSETQ. Trimming shortened V by 0 bases and J by 0 bases, and 7 bases separated the two germline ends. Sequences were obtained from naive CD4+ T cells from PBMCs. Subset specified: CD45RA+ positively selected. V usage is TRBV5-1 and J usage is TRBJ2-7; D is undetermined. The sequence derives from a man aged 18 to 35 in good health. Some clones in this sample may be carry-over from other donors' samples. CDR3 DNA sequence: TGCGCCAGCAGCTTGGGTACACCCTCCTACGAGCAGTACTTC. This sequence encodes CASSLGTPSYEQYF.